The sequence of this T cell receptor (beta chain) was determined in a study of beta chain features in type 1 diabetes. This clone was recorded a few times. The target antigen is unknown. Sequencing targeted expressed TCRB transcripts, as all isolated RNA had been reverse transcribed. Sequencing was performed with immunoSEQ multiplex PCR; in TCRdb, only in-frame clones are kept and a portion is missing. The data contain around 500,000 clones, 9.5% to 12% of them seen just once; the ten biggest clones take up about 0.042%. This CDR3 has 14 residues. Trimming took 4 bases from V and 6 from J; bases not matched to a gene: 6. Germline V gene sequence: CDR1 MDHEN, CDR2 SYDVKM. CD4+ cells of the naive, central memory, regulatory and stem cell-like memory types were sorted via CD45RO/CCR7/CD25/CD127/CD95/CD27. Study-level results: Within the patient group, naive, central memory and Treg TCRB repertoires appeared more similar to each other than within healthy donors.

The chain recombines TRBV28 with TRBJ2-7; TRBD1 agrees at 10 bases. Sequencing was done on a sample of naive CD4+ T cells from blood. The sequence came from a woman between 18 and 29 years old in good health. CDR3 sequence: CASSSPGQGVEQYV. CDR3 DNA: TGTGCCAGCAGTTCCCCCGGACAGGGGGTCGAGCAGTACGTC.